This T cell receptor beta chain stems from a study of radiotherapy plus CTLA-4 blockade in lung cancer. Study summary: Among all patients, roughly 19% showed objective responses, while 30% to 35% had disease control. General observations from the study: Clones of tumor-derived TCRs expanded in blood after radiotherapy plus ipilimumab. Interferon-beta and early blood T cell clone dynamics reportedly predicted response best.

It was focal radiation plus CTLA-4 blockade with ipilimumab that patients with chemo-refractory metastatic non-small-cell lung cancer received. Repertoires were generated with immunoSEQ multiplex PCR, while TCRdb's copy carries only in-frame clones and drops some. The sample lists around 45,000 clones, 76% occurring once. V lost 4 bases to trimming and J lost 3 bases, with 16 bases between them. This CDR3 has 15 amino acids. The germline gives CDR1 SGHRS, CDR2 YFSETQ. Concerning this clone itself: Antigen specificity is unknown.

The chain has TRBV5-1 and TRBJ1-1, with D uncertain. The specimen was peripheral blood, collected from a patient treated with radiotherapy plus ipilimumab. This clonotype was obtained from a human donor with non-small cell lung cancer who had stable disease on radiotherapy plus ipilimumab. CDR3 protein: CASSPRGPRDTEAFF. The CDR3 DNA reads TGCGCCAGCAGCCCTCGTGGGCCCCGGGACACTGAAGCTTTCTTT.